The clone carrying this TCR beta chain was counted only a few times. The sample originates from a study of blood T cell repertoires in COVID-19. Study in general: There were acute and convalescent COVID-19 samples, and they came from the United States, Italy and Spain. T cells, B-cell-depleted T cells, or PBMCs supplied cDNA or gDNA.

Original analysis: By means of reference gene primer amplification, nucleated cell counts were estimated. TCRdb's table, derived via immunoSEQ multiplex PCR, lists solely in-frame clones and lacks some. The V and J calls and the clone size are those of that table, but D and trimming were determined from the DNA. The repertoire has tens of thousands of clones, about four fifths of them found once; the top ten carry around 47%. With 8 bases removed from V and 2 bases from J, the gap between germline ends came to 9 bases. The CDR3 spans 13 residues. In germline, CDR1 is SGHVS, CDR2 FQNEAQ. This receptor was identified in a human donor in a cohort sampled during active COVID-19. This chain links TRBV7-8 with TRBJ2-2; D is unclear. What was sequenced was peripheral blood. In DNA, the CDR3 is TGTGCCAGCTCCTGGCTCAACACCGGGGAGCTGTTTTTT. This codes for CASSWLNTGELFF.